This entry is about one T cell receptor beta chain. This clone appeared a single time. It lacks a known antigen. No much larger clone exists at a distance of one base, and base qualities are not known. These data belong to a study of cytomegalovirus exposure and HLA in healthy donors (dated by TCRdb to 2015 to 2018). About the full investigation: An earlier analysis of 550 to 700 of the donors reported more than 250 Gb of sequence data and around 110 million unique TCR beta sequences from around 200 million T cells. An early release covering roughly 600 HLA-typed donors comprised about 290 gigabases of sequencing data and some 79 million unique TCR sequences. Every repertoire in the discovery cohort had been generated on one and the same sequencing platform. HLA typing covered class I and class II loci at four-digit resolution. Donor age, sex, ethnicity and CMV serostatus were compiled alongside the repertoire data. The number of donors typed differed by locus, with roughly 629-640 for A, B, C, DRB1 and DQB1, about 500 for DQA1, about 610 for DPA1, and around 430 for DPB1. In addition to the first cohort of 650 to 800 subjects, a separate validation cohort of approximately 130 different subjects was used. A later analysis re-examined previously published TCR beta repertoires from hundreds of donors and added high-resolution HLA genotyping to investigate patterns of TCR occurrence. Of the roughly 410 genotyped donors, approximately 81% were placed in the genetic ancestry cluster associated with self-reported Caucasian donors. The study profiled the T cell repertoires of hundreds of subjects by immunosequencing and related them to cytomegalovirus serostatus. Among 398 genotyped donors of the cohort, an average of around 220,000 unique TCR beta nucleotide sequences was sequenced per donor, of which 15% to 20% were non-productive. Rather than using new phenotypic data, the later analysis identified candidate immune exposures from TCR beta sequences and from how often those sequences occurred across donors. The study was designed to test whether signatures of past pathogen exposure could be identified by cataloging public T cell receptors. About five DR-DQ haplotypes were handled as single units for association and clustering, since linkage in the cohort was strong. A later genetic analysis used genome-wide SNP genotypes for about 65% of the 666 donors, treating that subset as a discovery cohort. To decide whether each TCR beta V gene segment behaved as functional or pseudogenic, an earlier analysis of fewer than 750 of the donors relied on high-throughput TCR beta sequencing. To predict cytomegalovirus infection status, the study combined high-throughput TCR immunosequencing, statistical association of individual TCRs with disease status, and machine learning. Broader findings and caveats from the paper: A later analysis found that TCR association rates varied across HLA loci, with DRB1 alleles showing the most associated TCRs and HLA-C alleles the fewest. In a later analysis, HLA-associated TCR beta chains showed more clonal expansion and lower generation probabilities than non-associated chains that were equally common. According to the authors, the approach could potentially be generalized to other disease states and immunological phenotypes. When HLA alleles, especially DR and DQ, strongly co-occurred, attributing TCR associations to individual alleles was difficult. A further reported finding was that TCR beta sequences accurately predicted the HLA-A and HLA-B alleles for most subjects in the first cohort. A group of highly shared sequence variants was considered likely to be a technical artifact of the sequencing pipeline. The study listed 150 to 200 TCR beta chains as associated with cytomegalovirus. A later genetic analysis reported fewer N-insertions in productive TCRs among donors in an Asian-associated ancestry cluster than the roughly 670-donor mean. The only immune exposure information available for the cohort was CMV serostatus. In a later genetic analysis, a missense DCLRE1C variant was associated with V-gene and J-gene trimming of TCR beta chains, and the association was replicated in an independent cohort. Because counts were too low, seventeen rarely observed V segments, including chromosome 9 orphons, were left out of the earlier analysis of over 550 of the donors. Linkage disequilibrium might explain the correlated functional status among segregating V segments, but an unknown experimental factor could not be excluded. A later analysis reported that several top co-occurrence clusters appeared linked to parvovirus B19, influenza, CMV and Epstein-Barr virus. Some IMGT-functional V segments, including TRBV6-2 and TRBV6-3, could not be told apart with the 87-base-pair reads, so those segments were excluded. Because HLA typing was unavailable for some donors at each locus, only the typed subset was used in association tests. In a later analysis, 16,951 TCR beta sequences were associated with specific HLA alleles at a false discovery rate of 0.05. Cytomegalovirus status was reported to be diagnosed by the classifier with high specificity and sensitivity in both the original and validation cohorts. Presence/absence analyses assumed roughly uniform sequencing depth across donors, an assumption that may not hold. A few of the identified cytomegalovirus-associated TCR beta chains were confirmed in vitro to be specific for cytomegalovirus antigens. Across donors, most TCR sequences were observed very rarely, whereas some public TCRs were present in many individuals. An earlier analysis of approximately 590 of the donors showed that most TCR beta V segments appeared in productive rearrangements either about 90% or about 30% of the time, which broadly matched IMGT annotations. In a later analysis, most CMV-associated TCR beta chains were found to appear HLA-restricted, with HLA associations seemingly driven largely by CMV exposure. This cohort had only TCR beta chains sequenced, and the lack of alpha or paired-chain data limited which features could be detected.

Cut back by 1 base and 4 bases, the V and J ends lie 16 bases apart. The CDR3 contains 16 residues, cysteine and phenylalanine counted. The sequence is cut down to CDR3 DNA, 48 bases in frame from base 1. CDR1 is given as SGHDT and CDR2 as YYEEEE, both from the germline V gene. Preparation of the library involved the immunoSEQ multiplex PCR assay. The multiplex PCR relied on a mix of 60 forward primers for TCR Vbeta segments and 13 reverse primers for TCR Jbeta segments. Amplification of the CDR3 region of rearranged TCR beta genes was performed with a multiplex PCR assay on genomic DNA. The amplified TCR beta libraries were sequenced on the Illumina HiSeq System as 87-base-pair reads. As for the authors' bioinformatics: In a later analysis, tens of millions of unique TCR beta chains were counted across the 500 to 850 repertoires, and approximately 11 million of these chains were shared by at least two donors. A nearest-neighbor algorithm error-corrected the raw reads and collapsed the reads into unique sequences, merging closely related sequences to remove PCR and sequencing errors. V, D and J gene segments were assigned by aligning CDR3 sequences to IMGT reference sequences. For a sequence to be retained, a match of at least six nucleotides was required to both a V gene segment and a J gene segment. Rearrangements were classified as productive when the CDR3 lacked stop codons and remained in frame with V and J, and all other rearrangements were classified as non-productive. Following IMGT convention, CDR3 was defined as the stretch from the second conserved V-encoded cysteine up to the conserved J-encoded phenylalanine. The earlier analysis of about 560 of the donors excluded any sequence lacking an unambiguous match to a single V gene segment. In an earlier analysis of approximately 560 of the donors, a V segment was called functional when productive rearrangements were above 56.7%, and segregating when the standard deviation between donors exceeded 5%. A statistical classification framework was developed to diagnose cytomegalovirus status using the catalog of TCR beta chain sequences. In a later analysis, TCR nucleotide sequences were compared against IMGT/GENE-DB human TR gene sequences so that V and J genes could be assigned. In a later analysis, CDR3 sequences and most-parsimonious VDJ recombination scenarios were assigned using the TCRdist pipeline. A later analysis defined each TCR beta chain by its CDR3 amino acid sequence plus V-gene family, and excluded reads lacking a unique V-gene family. As a way to deal with suspected cross-contamination and a sequencing artifact, a later analysis dropped 640 or so nucleotide sequences that were highly shared and had low generation probability. For each public chain, a later analysis derived a clonal expansion index from normalized ranks of inferred template counts within each repertoire. In a later analysis, generation probabilities were computed using a VDJ recombination model fitted to out-of-frame rearrangements, and the results were checked against IGoR. Hypergeometric tests were used in a later analysis to score TCR-TCR, TCR-HLA and TCR-CMV co-occurrence, with a repertoire-size bias correction applied to the TCR pairs. A later analysis estimated false discovery rates by permuting HLA or CMV assignments 20 times. In a later analysis, co-occurring TCRs were grouped with DBSCAN, and TCRdist sequence similarity was added when clustering was performed within HLA-allele-positive subsets. Repertoires with fewer than 30,000 or more than 120,000 public chains, plus five repertoires with anomalous nucleotide sharing, were excluded from co-occurrence clustering. TCRdb's version of the immuneACCESS table is confined to in-frame rearrangements and falls short of the full clone set. An unresolved V gene accounts for under half of the shortfall where checked; the remainder is of unknown origin. For V, J and clone size, that table is used; D and trimming come from the DNA. The sample contains 130,000 to 150,000 clones, roughly four fifths of them found a single time. The top ten constitute 4.5% to 6% of the sample.

The cohort was made up of about 670 healthy bone marrow donors. Cohort members were all nominally healthy when sampled, although unrecorded immune exposures were likely present. The donor was CMV seropositive and belonged to the group of 250 to 300 seropositive cohort members. Every donor gave a peripheral blood sample, and the peripheral blood mononuclear cells from that sample were used for TCR beta sequencing. The Qiagen DNeasy Blood Extraction Kit was used to extract genomic DNA from the blood cell samples. This receptor was obtained from a man aged 30-40 years in good health and CMV-seropositive. The V and J genes are TRBV5-6 and TRBJ2-3; the best D guess is TRBD1, with 7 bases matching. The sequenced sample was PBMCs. The CDR3 protein is CASSLLGGQGADTQYF. The nucleotide sequence reads TGTGCCAGCAGCTTGCTGGGGGGCCAGGGGGCAGATACGCAGTATTTT. The full variable domain, with segments outside the CDR3 supplied by the reference TRBV5-6 and TRBJ2-3 proteins, appears as DAGVTQSPTHLIKTRGQQVTLRCSPKSGHDTVSWYQQALGQGPQFIFQYYEEEERQRGNFPDRFSGHQFPNYSSELNVNALLLGDSALYLCASSLLGGQGADTQYFGPGTRLTVL.